One T cell receptor beta chain is described in this entry. Antigen specificity is unknown. The sample is drawn from a study of a mutant IDH1 vaccine in newly diagnosed glioma. Study at large: Across weeks 1, 3, 5, 7, 11, 15, 19 and 23, patients received a vaccination each time, eight in all. Treated patients showed a male proportion of approximately 60%, a female proportion of roughly 38%, and a mean age of roughly 40 years.

Sequencing was performed with immunoSEQ multiplex PCR; in TCRdb, only in-frame clones are kept and a portion is missing. Of 30,000 to 35,000 clones in the sample, 50% to 60% were seen once. Trimming shortened V by 1 base and J by 1 base, and 11 bases separated the two germline ends. The CDR3 sequence is 14 residues long. Germline CDR1 is GTSNPN and CDR2 is SVGIG (reference sequence). Specified time point: week 5, during vaccination. The content of each vaccine dose was 300 ug of mutant IDH1 20-mer peptide, and topical imiquimod accompanied it. V gene TRBV30 combines with J gene TRBJ2-7, with a tentative D call TRBD2 (6 bases). Material: PBMCs, obtained from a glioma patient whose treatment included an IDH1 peptide vaccine. The receptor was isolated from a woman under 30 with glioma. CDR3 in amino acids: CAWSEDYLSYEQYF. The DNA for the CDR3 is TGTGCCTGGAGTGAGGACTACCTATCCTACGAGCAGTACTTC.